Listed below are T cell receptor beta chains from one sample, sequenced in a study of shared clonotypes between healthy human individuals. This table comes from immunoSEQ multiplex PCR, and its TCRdb copy is limited to in-frame clones, with some not included. The data show about 2.3 million clones, 80% to 95% seen once. Sequences were obtained from naive CD4+ T cells from PBMCs. The receptors originated from a man aged 18 to 30 in good health. Some clones in this sample may be carry-over from other donors' samples. The CDR3 runs from the conserved cysteine through the conserved F or W. Fields, in order: V gene, D gene, J gene, clone size, CDR3 DNA, CDR3 protein. D genes are given only for firm matches. Some rows have no size entry. The others give once, few or many, or a class for an expanded clone.

>TRBV10-3|TRBD1|TRBJ2-2|few
TGTGCCATCAGTGAGTCGAGGACAGGGGAGGCCGGGGAGCTGTTTTTT
CAISESRTGEAGELFF
>TRBV28|NA|TRBJ1-4|NA
TGTGCCAGCCAGGGATGGGGGGTAACTAATGAAAAACTGTTTTTT
CASQGWGVTNEKLFF
>TRBV29-1|NA|TRBJ2-3|NA
TGCAGCGTACCCTTGGGAGATACGCAGTATTTT
CSVPLGDTQYF
>TRBV29-1|NA|TRBJ2-1|NA
TGCAGCGTTGAAGATCCAAAGGGGTTCGATGAGCAGTTCTTC
CSVEDPKGFDEQFF
>TRBV5-4|NA|TRBJ1-1|NA
TGTGCCAGCAGCTTGGGTGAGGCTGAAGCTTTCTTT
CASSLGEAEAFF
>TRBV5-1|TRBD2|TRBJ2-1|once
TGCGCCAGCAGCTTCTTAGCGGGAGTTGGGAATGAGCAGTTCTTC
CASSFLAGVGNEQFF
>TRBV6-1|NA|TRBJ1-1|NA
TGTGCCAGCAGTGAATGGGGGGGCACTGAAGCTTTCTTT
CASSEWGGTEAFF
>TRBV6-6|TRBD1|TRBJ1-2|NA
TGTGCCAGCAACCATTTCAGGACAGGCGGCTACACCTTC
CASNHFRTGGYTF
>TRBV6-5|NA|TRBJ2-7|NA
TGTGCCAGCAGTTACTCCGCACTCAACTCCTACGAGCAGTACTTC
CASSYSALNSYEQYF
>TRBV2|NA|TRBJ2-1|once
TGTGCCAGCAGTGGAGGCGGACCTAGGGGGTTCTTC
CASSGGGPRGFF
>TRBV19|TRBD1|TRBJ1-1|NA
TGTGCCAGTAGTATAAGGAACAGGGGATCGAACACTGAAGCTTTCTTT
CASSIRNRGSNTEAFF
>TRBV6-6|NA|TRBJ2-5|NA
TGTGCCAGCAGTTACGTCGCGGGGGCAACGGGGGAGACCCAGTACTTC
CASSYVAGATGETQYF
>TRBV11-2|NA|TRBJ1-2|NA
TGTGCCAGCAGCGATGAGATTGGCTATGGCTACACCTTC
CASSDEIGYGYTF
>TRBV30|NA|TRBJ1-2|few
TGTGCCTGGAGTTTTCGGGAAAGAGGCTACACCTTC
CAWSFRERGYTF
>TRBV28|NA|TRBJ1-4|NA
TGTGCCAGCAGTTGGGTCACCGGGTCCCAGGGGACTAATGAAAAACTGTTTTTT
CASSWVTGSQGTNEKLFF
>TRBV28|NA|TRBJ1-2|NA
TGTGCCAGCAGTTTGGGCCCGTTGGCTCTAAACTATGGCTACACCTTC
CASSLGPLALNYGYTF